A single sample is the source of the 11 T cell receptor beta chains below, sequenced in a study of T cell changes during pregnancy in multiple sclerosis. Data came from immunoSEQ multiplex PCR; TCRdb stores just in-frame clones and leaves some out. The table includes 40,000 to 55,000 clones, around 90% detected once. This specimen was CD4+ T cells from peripheral blood mononuclear cells, taken before pregnancy. The receptors shown here come from a female donor with multiple sclerosis, enrolled in a pregnancy study.

This rearrangement joins TRBV30 to TRBJ2-2, with 8 bases lining up with TRBD2. Germline V lookup: CDR1 GTSNPN, CDR2 SVGIG (reference sequence). V lost 3 bases, J lost 4 bases, and 7 bases stayed unmatched. CDR3 length: 15 residues. In DNA form, the CDR3 reads TGTGCCTGGAGGGGAGCGGGAGCGGGCACCGGGGAGCTGTTTTTT. Protein product: CAWRGAGAGTGELFF.

The table lists this clone with a count of one. The chain recombines TRBV30 with TRBJ1-5; D not resolved. Germline lookup yields CDR1 GTSNPN and CDR2 SVGIG (reference sequence). This CDR3 comprises 13 residues. V was trimmed by 3 bases and J by 5 bases, leaving 11 bases between them. In DNA form, the CDR3 reads TGTGCCTGGAGCGACGGGAGGGATCAGCCCCAGCATTTT. Amino acid sequence: CAWSDGRDQPQHF.

This rearrangement joins TRBV19 to TRBJ2-1; a weak D match, TRBD1 (6 bases). V was shortened by 8 bases and J by 5 bases, with 19 bases between the two germline ends. CDR1 and CDR2 (germline): LNHDA, SQIVND (reference sequence). The CDR3 has 15 amino acids. CDR3 amino acids: CASRAVAGTNNEQFF. In DNA, the CDR3 is TGTGCCAGTCGTGCTGTGGCCGGGACAAACAATGAGCAGTTCTTC.

This rearrangement joins TRBV2 to TRBJ1-2; perhaps TRBD1 as D (5 bases). Germline loops: CDR1 SNHLY, CDR2 FYNNEI. V lost 4 bases to trimming and J lost 4 bases, with 10 bases between them. The CDR3 totals 13 residues. The CDR3 region is CASSVQGGYGYTF. CDR3 in DNA: TGTGCCAGCAGTGTCCAGGGTGGCTATGGCTACACCTTC.

This sequence joins TRBV30 and TRBJ1-5, with 8 bases that match TRBD1. Germline values: CDR1 GTSNPN, CDR2 SVGIG (reference sequence). V was pared by 0 bases and J by 6 bases, with 4 bases of the junction left unmatched. The CDR3 spans 14 residues. The CDR3 region is CAWSVTGGSQPQHF. The CDR3, as DNA: TGTGCCTGGAGTGTCACAGGGGGTTCTCAGCCCCAGCATTTT.

The rearrangement links TRBV19 to TRBJ1-2; TRBD1 matches at 7 bases. V shed 4 bases and J 3 bases; nucleotides not matched to a gene: 8. There are 15 residues in the CDR3. In germline, CDR1 is LNHDA, CDR2 SQIVND (reference sequence). The CDR3 loop is CASSTLLGTDYGYTF. CDR3 bases: TGTGCCAGTAGTACTCTCTTAGGGACAGACTATGGCTACACCTTC.

The V and J genes are TRBV2 and TRBJ1-1; TRBD1 agrees at 10 bases. Germline V lookup: CDR1 SNHLY, CDR2 FYNNEI. V was pared by 4 bases and J by 4 bases, with 12 bases of the junction left unmatched. The CDR3 runs to 17 residues. CDR3 loop: CASSVPDRGVFGTEAFF. The CDR3 nucleotides are TGTGCCAGCAGTGTTCCGGACAGGGGGGTTTTCGGCACTGAAGCTTTCTTT. Drawing the rest from reference TRBV2 and TRBJ1-1, the complete variable domain is EPEVTQTPSHQVTQMGQEVILRCVPISNHLYFYWYRQILGQKVEFLVSFYNNEISEKSEIFDDQFSVERPDGSNFTLKIRSTKLEDSAMYFCASSVPDRGVFGTEAFFGQGTRLTVV.

The chain employs TRBV5-1 and TRBJ1-1; no firm D call. The CDR3 extends over 14 amino acids. V was clipped by 0 bases and J by 5 bases, with 11 bases between them. CDR1 and CDR2 from the germline V gene are SGHRS and YFSETQ. The CDR3 bases are TGCGCCAGCAGCTTGGACAGATGGAAAACTGAAGCTTTCTTT. Its protein is CASSLDRWKTEAFF.

The chain employs TRBV30 and TRBJ1-2; weak D call: TRBD1 (6 bases). From germline, CDR1 is GTSNPN and CDR2 SVGIG (reference sequence). CDR3 length: 14 residues. Trimming removed 5 bases at V and 7 bases at J, with 20 bases between. This CDR3 reads CAWVTPGRGSGYTF. In DNA, the CDR3 is TGTGCCTGGGTAACACCCGGCAGGGGAAGTGGCTACACCTTC.

The V gene is TRBV6-6, the J gene TRBJ2-7, with D perhaps TRBD2 (7 bases). The CDR3 consists of 12 residues. Per the germline V gene, CDR1 is MNHNY and CDR2 is SVGAGI (reference sequence). Trimming took off 8 bases at V and 2 bases at J, with 10 bases between the two ends. The CDR3 bases are TGTGCCAGCTGGGGGGGCGCCTACGAGCAGTACTTC. This sequence encodes CASWGGAYEQYF.

The gene calls are TRBV12-5 and TRBJ2-3; D might be TRBD2 (5 bases). V shed 3 bases and J shed 1 base, with 17 bases lying between them. There are 17 residues in the CDR3. Germline values: CDR1 LGHNT, CDR2 FRNRAP. The DNA for the CDR3 is TGTGCTAGTGGTTTTAGGGCGAGGGCGACGGGCACAGATACGCAGTATTTT. It translates to CASGFRARATGTDTQYF. The full variable domain, completed using reference TRBV12-5 and TRBJ2-3, is DARVTQTPRHKVTEMGQEVTMRCQPILGHNTVFWYRQTMMQGLELLAYFRNRAPLDDSGMPKDRFSAEMPDATLATLKIQPSEPRDSAVYFCASGFRARATGTDTQYFGPGTRLTVL.